Listed below are T cell receptor beta chains from one sample, sequenced in a study of cytomegalovirus exposure and HLA in healthy donors. TCRdb's copy holds only in-frame clones and misses some; the assay was immunoSEQ multiplex PCR. Among roughly 230,000 clones listed, 80% to 90% were seen once. The sample comprised PBMCs. The receptors derive from a girl aged 2 to 9 in good health and CMV-seronegative. Both conserved end residues are part of each CDR3. Each record gives: J gene, D gene, clone size, V gene, CDR3 DNA, CDR3 protein. D genes are given only for firm matches. Clone size is shown for a subset of rows, as once, few, many or a class of expanded clone.

j_call: TRBJ2-4; d_call: TRBD1; clone_size: -; v_call: TRBV7-7; cdr3_nt: TGTGCCAGCAGCTCTCGGGGACAGAACTTTTTACAGTACTTC; cdr3_aa: CASSSRGQNFLQYF
j_call: TRBJ2-7; d_call: TRBD1; clone_size: once; v_call: TRBV6-1; cdr3_nt: TGTGCCAGCAGGGGCGGGACAGGGAGGTACGAGCAGTACTTC; cdr3_aa: CASRGGTGRYEQYF
j_call: TRBJ2-7; d_call: -; clone_size: -; v_call: TRBV2; cdr3_nt: TGTGCCAGGGGGGGACGTGGGGAGCAGTACTTC; cdr3_aa: CARGGRGEQYF
j_call: TRBJ2-1; d_call: TRBD1; clone_size: -; v_call: TRBV23-1; cdr3_nt: TGCGCCAGCAGTCACCGGGACAGGGGCGTCGATGAGCAGTTCTTC; cdr3_aa: CASSHRDRGVDEQFF
j_call: TRBJ1-1; d_call: TRBD1; clone_size: once; v_call: TRBV20-1; cdr3_nt: TGCAGTGCTACGGGACAGATTCAAGCTTTCTTT; cdr3_aa: CSATGQIQAFF
j_call: TRBJ2-1; d_call: -; clone_size: few; v_call: TRBV6-1; cdr3_nt: TGTGCCAGCAGTGAAGCCCGAACTAGGACCCTCTACAATGAGCAGTTCTTC; cdr3_aa: CASSEARTRTLYNEQFF
j_call: TRBJ2-3; d_call: -; clone_size: -; v_call: TRBV4-1; cdr3_nt: TGCGCCAGCAGCCGCCCCCGGGATACGCAGTATTTT; cdr3_aa: CASSRPRDTQYF
j_call: TRBJ2-7; d_call: -; clone_size: once; v_call: TRBV11-2; cdr3_nt: TGTGCCAGCAGCTTAATCTCGGGGGGCACAGACGAGCAGTACTTC; cdr3_aa: CASSLISGGTDEQYF
j_call: TRBJ2-3; d_call: -; clone_size: -; v_call: TRBV18; cdr3_nt: TGTGCCAGCTCACCAGGGGAGACTAGCACAGATACGCAGTATTTT; cdr3_aa: CASSPGETSTDTQYF
j_call: TRBJ2-3; d_call: -; clone_size: -; v_call: TRBV4-1; cdr3_nt: TGCGCCAGCAGCCAAGAATCGGGGAGGTCTGCGGATACGCAGTATTTT; cdr3_aa: CASSQESGRSADTQYF
j_call: TRBJ2-5; d_call: TRBD2; clone_size: -; v_call: TRBV4-2; cdr3_nt: TGTGCCAGCAGCCAAGGGACTAGCGGGGTACAAGAGACCCAGTACTTC; cdr3_aa: CASSQGTSGVQETQYF
j_call: TRBJ1-1; d_call: TRBD1; clone_size: -; v_call: TRBV19; cdr3_nt: TGTGCCAGTAGGGGGACAGCACGGAACACTGAAGCTTTCTTT; cdr3_aa: CASRGTARNTEAFF
j_call: TRBJ2-7; d_call: -; clone_size: -; v_call: TRBV6-5; cdr3_nt: TGTGCCAGCAGTTACTCACAGGGGGGGTCCTACGAGCAGTACTTC; cdr3_aa: CASSYSQGGSYEQYF
j_call: TRBJ1-3; d_call: -; clone_size: -; v_call: TRBV7-2; cdr3_nt: TGTGCCAGCAGCTTATTCCGAGCAGGGCTAAGTGGAAACACCATATATTTT; cdr3_aa: CASSLFRAGLSGNTIYF
j_call: TRBJ1-2; d_call: -; clone_size: -; v_call: TRBV4-1; cdr3_nt: TGCGCCAGCAGCCAGGGGGGGAGTCACCCCTATGGCTACACCTTC; cdr3_aa: CASSQGGSHPYGYTF
j_call: TRBJ2-1; d_call: TRBD2; clone_size: -; v_call: TRBV30; cdr3_nt: TGTGCCTGGAGTTTCCCGGGACTAGCCTGGAATGAGCAGTTCTTC; cdr3_aa: CAWSFPGLAWNEQFF
j_call: TRBJ2-1; d_call: TRBD2; clone_size: -; v_call: TRBV4-2; cdr3_nt: TGTGCCAGCAGCCAAGATGCGAGCGGGAGGGGGGTTGAGCAGTTCTTC; cdr3_aa: CASSQDASGRGVEQFF
j_call: TRBJ1-1; d_call: -; clone_size: -; v_call: TRBV19; cdr3_nt: TGTGCCAGTAGTGCTCGACAGGCGGCGCCTGAAGCTTTCTTT; cdr3_aa: CASSARQAAPEAFF
j_call: TRBJ2-7; d_call: -; clone_size: once; v_call: TRBV5-1; cdr3_nt: TGCGCCAGCCGCTTTGTGGCAGGTTCCTACGAGCAGTACTTC; cdr3_aa: CASRFVAGSYEQYF
j_call: TRBJ1-2; d_call: TRBD1; clone_size: -; v_call: TRBV29-1; cdr3_nt: TGCAGCGTTGAACCAGGGGGAAACTATGGCTACACCTTC; cdr3_aa: CSVEPGGNYGYTF
j_call: TRBJ2-5; d_call: TRBD2; clone_size: -; v_call: TRBV6-6; cdr3_nt: TGTGCCAGCAGCCAAGGACTAGCGGAGACCCAGTACTTC; cdr3_aa: CASSQGLAETQYF
j_call: TRBJ1-3; d_call: -; clone_size: -; v_call: TRBV11-3; cdr3_nt: TGTGCCAGCAGCCCGGGGGTTAACTCTGGAAACACCATATATTTT; cdr3_aa: CASSPGVNSGNTIYF
j_call: TRBJ1-5; d_call: TRBD1; clone_size: few; v_call: TRBV27; cdr3_nt: TGTGCCAGCAGTTTGGAGGGGGCGCATCAGCCCCAGCATTTT; cdr3_aa: CASSLEGAHQPQHF
j_call: TRBJ1-1; d_call: -; clone_size: -; v_call: TRBV7-8; cdr3_nt: TGTGCCAGCAGCTTAGTTATGACAGCAAACACTGAAGCTTTCTTT; cdr3_aa: CASSLVMTANTEAFF
j_call: TRBJ1-2; d_call: TRBD1; clone_size: -; v_call: TRBV5-6; cdr3_nt: TGTGCCAGCAGCTTGGGGACAGGGTCCTATGGCTACACCTTC; cdr3_aa: CASSLGTGSYGYTF
j_call: TRBJ1-2; d_call: -; clone_size: -; v_call: TRBV29-1; cdr3_nt: TGCAGCGAGCGAGGGGCAGGGGAGTTCTACTATGGCTACACCTTC; cdr3_aa: CSERGAGEFYYGYTF
j_call: TRBJ2-3; d_call: TRBD2; clone_size: -; v_call: TRBV4-1; cdr3_nt: TGCGCCAGCAAGGCCAGCGGGGCCTATAGCACAGATACGCAGTATTTT; cdr3_aa: CASKASGAYSTDTQYF
j_call: TRBJ2-3; d_call: -; clone_size: -; v_call: TRBV27; cdr3_nt: TGTGCCAGCAGTTTTACAGGGATAACCTTGCAGTATTTT; cdr3_aa: CASSFTGITLQYF
j_call: TRBJ1-1; d_call: -; clone_size: -; v_call: TRBV6-5; cdr3_nt: TGTGCCAGCAGTTCAAAGGACTACACTGAAGCTTTCTTT; cdr3_aa: CASSSKDYTEAFF
j_call: TRBJ1-2; d_call: -; clone_size: -; v_call: TRBV19; cdr3_nt: TGTGCCAGTAGTATTGCCGGGACAAACTATGGCTACACCTTC; cdr3_aa: CASSIAGTNYGYTF
j_call: TRBJ1-2; d_call: -; clone_size: once; v_call: TRBV19; cdr3_nt: TGTGCCAGTAATACAGGGCTTCCGGGAGGCTACACCTTC; cdr3_aa: CASNTGLPGGYTF
j_call: TRBJ1-5; d_call: TRBD1; clone_size: -; v_call: TRBV19; cdr3_nt: TGTGCCACCACACCGGGACAGGGGTTGCGGGGCAATCAGCCCCAGCATTTT; cdr3_aa: CATTPGQGLRGNQPQHF
j_call: TRBJ1-2; d_call: -; clone_size: -; v_call: TRBV6-5; cdr3_nt: TGTGCCAGCAGTTACAATACGGGGGGCGGTGGCTACACCTTC; cdr3_aa: CASSYNTGGGGYTF
j_call: TRBJ2-7; d_call: TRBD2; clone_size: -; v_call: TRBV27; cdr3_nt: TGTGCCAGCAGTTTAGCGGGAGGGCCATACGAGCAGTACTTC; cdr3_aa: CASSLAGGPYEQYF
j_call: TRBJ2-2; d_call: -; clone_size: -; v_call: TRBV7-6; cdr3_nt: TGTGCCAGCAGCTCAGGGACACCCCAGACCGGGGAGCTGTTTTTT; cdr3_aa: CASSSGTPQTGELFF
j_call: TRBJ2-7; d_call: TRBD2; clone_size: -; v_call: TRBV4-1; cdr3_nt: TGCGCCAGCAGCCATGCGACTAGCGGGGGGGCGTCCGAGCAGTACTTC; cdr3_aa: CASSHATSGGASEQYF
j_call: TRBJ2-7; d_call: TRBD2; clone_size: -; v_call: TRBV10-3; cdr3_nt: TGTGCCATCAGGACTTCGGGACTAGCGGGAGGGGGAGTCCACGAGCAGTACTTC; cdr3_aa: CAIRTSGLAGGGVHEQYF
j_call: TRBJ1-1; d_call: -; clone_size: -; v_call: TRBV9; cdr3_nt: TGTGCCAGCAGCGTCATCAGTAACACTGAAGCTTTCTTT; cdr3_aa: CASSVISNTEAFF
j_call: TRBJ1-1; d_call: -; clone_size: -; v_call: TRBV28; cdr3_nt: TGTGCCAGCACCCTCTGGGGGGAAACTGAAGCTTTCTTT; cdr3_aa: CASTLWGETEAFF
j_call: TRBJ1-1; d_call: -; clone_size: -; v_call: TRBV18; cdr3_nt: TGTGCCAGCTCACCCCCGGGGAAGGGTGGATTAATGGACACTGAAGCTTTCTTT; cdr3_aa: CASSPPGKGGLMDTEAFF
j_call: TRBJ2-1; d_call: -; clone_size: -; v_call: TRBV6-1; cdr3_nt: TGTGCCAGCAGTGACACAGGGTTTTACAATGAGCAGTTCTTC; cdr3_aa: CASSDTGFYNEQFF
j_call: TRBJ1-2; d_call: -; clone_size: -; v_call: TRBV11-2; cdr3_nt: TGTGCCAGCAGCTTAACTAGAACTTCTAACTATGGCTACACCTTC; cdr3_aa: CASSLTRTSNYGYTF